This T cell receptor (beta chain) was identified in a study of blood T cell repertoires in COVID-19. Study background: PBMCs, B-cell-depleted T cells, or T cells provided the cDNA or gDNA that made up the material.

The CDR3 totals 16 residues. J gave up 8 bases and V 5 bases, and 13 bases lay outside the gene matches. The germline V gene has CDR1 MNHNY and CDR2 SVGAGI (reference sequence). Per the study methods: By means of reference gene primer amplification, nucleated cell counts were estimated. Clones were read by immunoSEQ multiplex PCR, and TCRdb kept only the in-frame ones, dropping some. From that table come the V and J calls and clone size; the DNA was used to work out D and trimming. The sample shows some 180,000 clones, 82% of them seen only once. One Seattle source followed patients from active infection through their disease course.

The sample consisted of peripheral blood. This sequence joins TRBV6-6 and TRBJ1-2; 11 bases map to TRBD1. The source is an older woman with COVID-19, enrolled during active disease. Here the CDR3 reads CASSHPRTGGAGGYTF. For the CDR3, the DNA is TGTGCCAGCAGTCACCCCCGGACAGGGGGCGCGGGGGGCTACACCTTC.